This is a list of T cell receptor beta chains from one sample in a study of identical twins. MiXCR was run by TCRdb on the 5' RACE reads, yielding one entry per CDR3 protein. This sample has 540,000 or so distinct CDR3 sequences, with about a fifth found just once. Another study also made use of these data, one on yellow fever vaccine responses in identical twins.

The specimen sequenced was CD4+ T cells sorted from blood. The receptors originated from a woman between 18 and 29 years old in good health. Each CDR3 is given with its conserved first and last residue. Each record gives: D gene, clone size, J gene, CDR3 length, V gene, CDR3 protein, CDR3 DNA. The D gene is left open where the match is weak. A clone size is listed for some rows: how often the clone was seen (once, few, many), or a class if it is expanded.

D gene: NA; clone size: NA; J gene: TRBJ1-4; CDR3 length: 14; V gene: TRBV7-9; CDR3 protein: CASRAIGTNEKLFF; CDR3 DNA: TGTGCCAGCAGGGCCATCGGCACTAATGAAAAACTGTTTTTT
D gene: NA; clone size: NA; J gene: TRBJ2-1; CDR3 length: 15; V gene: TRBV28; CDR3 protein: CASSLSRLPNNEQFF; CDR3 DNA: TGTGCCAGCAGTTTGTCTAGACTACCCAACAATGAGCAGTTCTTC
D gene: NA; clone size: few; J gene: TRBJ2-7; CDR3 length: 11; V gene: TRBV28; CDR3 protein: CASSPFGEQYF; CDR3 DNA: TGTGCCAGCAGCCCTTTTGGGGAGCAGTACTTC
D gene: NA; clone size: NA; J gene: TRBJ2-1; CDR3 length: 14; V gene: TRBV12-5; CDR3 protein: CASGSGDRYNEQFF; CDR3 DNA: TGTGCTAGTGGTAGCGGGGACAGGTACAATGAGCAGTTCTTC
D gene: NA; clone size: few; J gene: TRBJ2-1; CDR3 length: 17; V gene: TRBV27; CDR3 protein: CASRVGGGRGTDNEQFF; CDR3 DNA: TGTGCCAGCCGCGTGGGGGGAGGTAGGGGAACGGACAATGAGCAGTTCTTC
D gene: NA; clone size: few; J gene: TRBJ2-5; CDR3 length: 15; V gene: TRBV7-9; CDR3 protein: CASSLVEGKRETQYF; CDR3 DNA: TGTGCCAGCAGCCTTGTCGAGGGTAAACGGGAGACCCAGTACTTC
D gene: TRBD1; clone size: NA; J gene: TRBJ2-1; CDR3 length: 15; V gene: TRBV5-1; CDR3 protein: CASSIGTDSYNEQFF; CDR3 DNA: TGCGCCAGCAGCATCGGGACAGACTCCTACAATGAGCAGTTCTTC
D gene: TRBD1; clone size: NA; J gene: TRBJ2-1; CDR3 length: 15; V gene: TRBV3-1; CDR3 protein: CASAPGQESFNEQFF; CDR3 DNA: TGTGCCAGCGCACCGGGACAGGAAAGTTTCAATGAGCAGTTCTTC
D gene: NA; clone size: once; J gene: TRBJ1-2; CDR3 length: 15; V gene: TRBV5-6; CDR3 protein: CASSSPGPSNYGYTF; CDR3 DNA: TGTGCCAGCAGCTCTCCGGGACCGAGCAACTATGGCTACACCTTC
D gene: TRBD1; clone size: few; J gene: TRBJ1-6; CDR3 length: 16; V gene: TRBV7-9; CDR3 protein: CASSAPGTGDNSPLHF; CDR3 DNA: TGTGCCAGCAGCGCCCCCGGGACAGGGGATAATTCACCCCTCCACTTT
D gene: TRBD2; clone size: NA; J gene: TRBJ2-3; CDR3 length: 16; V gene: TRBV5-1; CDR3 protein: CASSSLGGGVTDTQYF; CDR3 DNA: TGCGCCAGCAGTTCTCTTGGCGGGGGTGTCACAGATACGCAGTATTTT